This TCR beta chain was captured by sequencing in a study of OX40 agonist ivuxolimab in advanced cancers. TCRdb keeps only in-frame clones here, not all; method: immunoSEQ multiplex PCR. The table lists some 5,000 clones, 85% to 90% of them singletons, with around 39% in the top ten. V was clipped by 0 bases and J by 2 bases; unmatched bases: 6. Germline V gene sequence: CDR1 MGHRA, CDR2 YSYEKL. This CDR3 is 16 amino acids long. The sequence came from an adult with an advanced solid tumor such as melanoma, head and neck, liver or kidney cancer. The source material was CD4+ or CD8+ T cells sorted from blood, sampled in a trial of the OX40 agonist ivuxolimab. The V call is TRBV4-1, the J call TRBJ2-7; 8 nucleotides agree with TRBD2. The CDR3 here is CASSQEVSGVPYEQYF. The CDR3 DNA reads TGCGCCAGCAGCCAAGAAGTTAGCGGGGTTCCCTACGAGCAGTACTTC.